This TCR beta chain was obtained from a study of identical twins. This clonotype was found a few times. MiXCR, applied by TCRdb to the 5' RACE reads, yields one record per CDR3 protein. The sample contains around 300,000 distinct CDR3 sequences, roughly 8.6% of which appear only once. A further study also used this sample, focusing on yellow fever vaccine responses in identical twins.

The receptor was isolated from a woman aged 18-29 years in good health. The sample taken for sequencing was memory (CD45RO+) T cells sorted from blood.

The CDR3 region is CASSQAGTGVEKLFF. CDR3 nucleotide sequence: TGTGCCAGCAGCCAAGCGGGGACAGGGGTGGAAAAACTGTTTTTT. The J gene is TRBJ1-4, the V gene TRBV3-1; 10 nucleotides agree with TRBD1. The germline V gene encodes CDR1 LGHDT and CDR2 YNNKEL (reference sequence). This CDR3 comprises 15 residues. With 1 base clipped from V and 8 bases from J, the junction kept 4 bases outside the gene matches. Drawing the rest from reference TRBV3-1 and TRBJ1-4, the complete variable domain is DTAVSQTPKYLVTQMGNDKSIKCEQNLGHDTMYWYKQDSKKFLKIMFSYNNKELIINETVPNRFSPKSPDKAHLNLHINSLELGDSAVYFCASSQAGTGVEKLFFGSGTQLSVL.